Each of the 4 T cell receptor beta chains below was sequenced from the same sample in a study of blood T cell repertoires in COVID-19. The repertoire was sequenced with immunoSEQ multiplex PCR; TCRdb's copy has only in-frame clones and lacks some. The sample includes a few hundred thousand clones, about nine tenths of them seen just once. The sample was PBMCs or T cells enriched from blood (not recorded which). The receptors derive from a man aged 25 to 40 who had recovered from COVID-19.

The chain combines TRBV5-4 with TRBJ2-5; 8 bases line up with TRBD2. Trimming cost V 5 bases and J 3 bases; bases outside gene matches: 6. CDR1 and CDR2 from the germline V gene are SGHNT and YYREEE (reference sequence). The CDR3 sequence is 14 residues long. In DNA form, the CDR3 reads TGTGCCAGCAGTTACCCGGGGGGGGAAGAGACCCAGTACTTC. It translates to CASSYPGGEETQYF. The full variable domain, rest sourced from reference TRBV5-4 and TRBJ2-5, is ETGVTQSPTHLIKTRGQQVTLRCSSQSGHNTVSWYQQALGQGPQFIFQYYREEENGRGNFPPRFSGLQFPNYSSELNVNALELDDSALYLCASSYPGGEETQYFGPGTRLLVL.

Details on this clone: A read error may produce the germline difference seen at one junction end. The chain links TRBV5-5 to TRBJ1-1, with 7 positions matching TRBD1. The length of the CDR3 is 14 residues. Per the germline V gene, CDR1 is SGHKS and CDR2 is YYEKEE (reference sequence). This chain's CDR3 is CASSRQGENTEAFF. DNA of the CDR3: TGTGCCAGCAGCAGACAGGGAGAGAACACTGAAGCTTTTTTT.

The chain joins TRBV3-1 (or the pseudogene TRBV3-2) to TRBJ2-5; D unclear. The V gene lost 0 bases and the J gene lost 3 bases, with 5 bases spanning the gap. CDR1 and CDR2 (germline): LGHDT, YNNKEL (reference sequence). This CDR3 comprises 13 residues. CDR3 residues: CASSQEREETQYF. CDR3 nucleotide sequence: TGTGCCAGCAGCCAAGAACGGGAAGAGACCCAGTACTTC.

The J gene is TRBJ2-2, the V gene TRBV6-5, with 9 bases matching TRBD2. The CDR3 sequence is 15 residues long. Germline V CDR1 and CDR2: MNHEY, SVGAGI. V shed 6 bases, J shed 4 bases, and the junction held 6 bases outside the gene matches. CDR3 sequence: CASRIAGVVTGELFF. DNA for the CDR3: TGTGCCAGCAGAATAGCGGGAGTGGTCACCGGGGAGCTGTTTTTT.